The rows below give T cell receptor beta chains drawn from one sample of a study of T cell responses to AZD1222 COVID-19 vaccine. The protocol was immunoSEQ multiplex PCR, while the TCRdb copy is restricted to in-frame clones and leaves out a portion. The table records more than 90,000 clones, about nine tenths of them present only once. Sequenced material: peripheral blood, taken 28 days after the second AZD1222 dose. These receptors were collected from an adult who received the AZD1222 COVID-19 vaccine. Both conserved end residues are part of each CDR3. The D gene is left open where the match is weak. The size of a clone is reported for some rows only, either as once, few or many, or as a class for expanded clones.

v_call	j_call	d_call	clone_size	cdr3_nt	cdr3_aa
TRBV5-1	TRBJ1-2	TRBD1	NA	TGCGCCAGCAGCTTCTTAGGGACAGGGGGCAATGGCTACACCTTC	CASSFLGTGGNGYTF
TRBV18	TRBJ1-2	NA	NA	TGTGCCAGCTCACCGGCGGCAGATAACTATGGCTACACCTTC	CASSPAADNYGYTF
TRBV10-3	TRBJ1-2	NA	NA	TGTGCCATCAGCGCGGCTCGGGGGGCCTATGGCTACACCTTC	CAISAARGAYGYTF
TRBV3-1/TRBV3-2	TRBJ1-4	NA	NA	TGTGCCAGCAGCCTTAGGACTAATGAAAAACTGTTTTTT	CASSLRTNEKLFF
TRBV28	TRBJ1-1	TRBD1	NA	TGTGCCAGCAGTCTCCGGGACAGGGTCACTGAAGCTTTCTTT	CASSLRDRVTEAFF
TRBV4-1	TRBJ2-1	NA	NA	TGCGCCAGCAGCCAAGAGGTTATTAATGAGCAGTTCTTC	CASSQEVINEQFF
TRBV20-1	TRBJ1-4	NA	NA	TGCAGTGCTAGTGTCGGTTCTAATGAAAAACTGTTTTTT	CSASVGSNEKLFF
TRBV7-6	TRBJ2-1	NA	NA	TGTGCCAGCAGCTTAGGGACCACCTACAATGAGCAGTTCTTC	CASSLGTTYNEQFF
TRBV6-5	TRBJ2-3	NA	NA	TGTGCCACAGGCAAGGGGGGGAGAACAGATACGCAGTATTTT	CATGKGGRTDTQYF
TRBV13	TRBJ2-1	NA	NA	TGTGCCAGCAGCCTATTGGTGGAGCGGAGAGGGAATGAGCAGTTCTTC	CASSLLVERRGNEQFF
TRBV6-2/TRBV6-3	TRBJ2-7	NA	NA	TGTGCCAGCAGTCCGGGACGATCCTACGAGCAGTACTTC	CASSPGRSYEQYF
TRBV20-1	TRBJ1-6	NA	NA	TGCAGTGCTATTGATGCTCTAGGCCTCTCCTATAATTCACCCCTCCACTTT	CSAIDALGLSYNSPLHF
TRBV9	TRBJ1-6	TRBD1	NA	TGTGCCAGCAGCGTACAGCCGGGACAGGGTGAGACACCCCTCCACTTT	CASSVQPGQGETPLHF
TRBV28	TRBJ1-2	NA	NA	TGTGCCAGCAGTTTAACGACGGCGCTAGTGCGCTACACCTTC	CASSLTTALVRYTF
TRBV19	TRBJ2-7	TRBD2	once	TGTGCCAGTAGGCGGACTAGCGGGGTCTCCTACGAGCAGTACTTC	CASRRTSGVSYEQYF
TRBV3-1/TRBV3-2	TRBJ1-2	TRBD1	few	TGTGCCAGCAGCCCTCGGACAGGGTTAGTGGTCTACACCTTC	CASSPRTGLVVYTF
TRBV7-6	TRBJ2-2	NA	NA	TGTGCCAGCAGCTTAGCTGTGGCAACCCTCACCGGGGAGCTGTTTTTT	CASSLAVATLTGELFF
TRBV29-1	TRBJ2-1	TRBD2	NA	TGCAGCGTTGCGGCTAGCGGGAGGGCCAGCGATGAGCAGTTCTTC	CSVAASGRASDEQFF
TRBV10-2	TRBJ1-1	NA	NA	TGCGCCAGCAGTGAGTGGATCATGAACACTGAAGCTTTCTTT	CASSEWIMNTEAFF
TRBV5-5	TRBJ2-7	TRBD1	NA	TGTGCCAGCAGCCCCGGACAGGGGTCCTACGAGCAGTACTTC	CASSPGQGSYEQYF
TRBV5-8	TRBJ2-3	TRBD1	NA	TGTGCCAGCAGCTTGTACAGGGGAGTTGGCACAGATACGCAGTATTTT	CASSLYRGVGTDTQYF
TRBV18	TRBJ2-1	TRBD1	NA	TGTGCCAGCTCTCCACCGAAGGACAGGGGGAGGAATGAGCAGTTCTTC	CASSPPKDRGRNEQFF
TRBV1	TRBJ2-3	NA	NA	TGCACCAGCAGCCATAGGTTTTGTGGAATTTTTTTCCAAGATACGCAGTATTTT	CTSSHRFCGIFFQDTQYF
TRBV3-1/TRBV3-2	TRBJ1-1	TRBD1	NA	TGTGCCAGCAGCCAAGCCCGGGGACAGTCGAACACTGAAGCTTTCTTT	CASSQARGQSNTEAFF
TRBV6-5	TRBJ1-2	NA	few	TGTGCCAGCAGTTTGGGGTATGGCTACACCTTC	CASSLGYGYTF
TRBV5-1	TRBJ2-7	TRBD2	few	TGCGCCAGCAGCTTGGGAGTAGCGGGAGGGAGAAGCGAGCAGTACTTC	CASSLGVAGGRSEQYF
TRBV10-1	TRBJ2-7	NA	NA	TGCGCCAGCAGTGATAACCAACTCCCCTACGAGCAGTACTTC	CASSDNQLPYEQYF
TRBV6-2/TRBV6-3	TRBJ1-4	NA	NA	TGTGCCAGCAGTTTCGGTTTCTTAAGCGAAAAACTGTTTTTT	CASSFGFLSEKLFF
TRBV2	TRBJ2-3	NA	NA	TGTGCCAGCAGTCGGGGACCCGGAATCACAGATACGCAGTATTTT	CASSRGPGITDTQYF
TRBV5-1	TRBJ2-7	TRBD1	NA	TGCGCCAGCAGCTTACTAGGACAGGGGAGCCACGAGCAGTACTTC	CASSLLGQGSHEQYF
TRBV27	TRBJ2-1	TRBD1	NA	TGTGCCAGCAGTATCCTCGACAGGGGTGAGCAGTTCTTC	CASSILDRGEQFF
TRBV7-9	TRBJ1-4	NA	NA	TGTGCCAGCAGCTTAAAAACAGGGTCCCAAGATACTAATGAAAAACTGTTTTTT	CASSLKTGSQDTNEKLFF
TRBV9	TRBJ1-1	NA	NA	TGTGCCAGCAGCGTAGTTACAGCCCGGGAGACTGAAGCTTTCTTT	CASSVVTARETEAFF
TRBV28	TRBJ1-5	NA	NA	TGTGCCAGCAGTCCCTCTTGGCAGCCCCAGCATTTT	CASSPSWQPQHF
TRBV7-9	TRBJ1-4	NA	NA	TGTGCCAGCAGCTTAGCGAGGGGTTCCATACATGCAACTAATGAAAAACTGTTTTTT	CASSLARGSIHATNEKLFF
TRBV6-5	TRBJ2-1	NA	NA	TGTGCCAGCAGCCAAATGACAGGGAGGGATGAGCAGTTCTTC	CASSQMTGRDEQFF
TRBV28	TRBJ1-2	NA	NA	TGTGCCAGCAGTTTATTCGCCCGCTATGGCTACACCTTC	CASSLFARYGYTF
TRBV27	TRBJ1-1	TRBD1	NA	TGTGCCAGCAGTTATAGGCCCGATCAACAGGGGAACGCTTTCTTT	CASSYRPDQQGNAFF
TRBV29-1	TRBJ1-5	NA	NA	TGCAGCGTTGTACTGGGCGTCAATCAGCCCCAGCATTTT	CSVVLGVNQPQHF
TRBV7-3	TRBJ1-1	TRBD1	NA	TGTGCCAGCAGCCTCAGGGGGGGTAGAGCTGAAGCTTTCTTT	CASSLRGGRAEAFF